Each of the 10 T cell receptor beta chains below was sequenced from the same sample in a study of early T cells in non-severe SARS-CoV-2 infection. TCRdb analysed the 5' RACE reads with MiXCR anew, one entry per CDR3 protein. The sample carries 40,000 to 60,000 distinct CDR3 sequences, roughly 6.1% recorded once. Sequencing used whole blood, obtained at baseline. The receptors stem from an adult who was a healthcare worker with PCR-confirmed SARS-CoV-2 infection or an uninfected control (not recorded which).

This chain connects TRBV5-1 to TRBJ1-5; D uncertain. The germline V gene encodes CDR1 SGHRS and CDR2 YFSETQ. The V and J ends lost 0 bases and 2 bases respectively, with 6 bases between them. This CDR3 is 14 amino acids long. The chain's CDR3 is CASSLESGNQPQHF. The DNA for the CDR3 is TGCGCCAGCAGCTTGGAGTCGGGCAATCAGCCCCAGCATTTT.

This clonotype was picked up many times. The chain carries TRBV5-1 and TRBJ1-5; D is perhaps TRBD1 (5 bases). The CDR3 runs 13 residues. Germline CDR1 and CDR2: SGHRS and YFSETQ. The V end was cut by 4 bases, the J end by 9 bases, with 14 bases between. The CDR3 DNA is TGCGCCAGCAGCCCCTTCTCGGGGGGGCCCCAGCATTTT. Translation gives CASSPFSGGPQHF.

This clonotype was seen just once. The V and J genes are TRBV29-1 and TRBJ2-2; 12 bases fit TRBD2. The CDR3 totals 13 residues. From germline, CDR1 is SQVTM and CDR2 ANQGSEA. V trimming: 8 bases; J trimming: 7 bases; junction bases outside the gene matches: 5. CDR3: CSTRLAGDGELFF. As DNA, the CDR3 is TGCAGCACGAGACTAGCGGGAGACGGGGAGCTGTTTTTT.

The sample holds a few counts of this clonotype. The chain has TRBV7-9 and TRBJ1-4; D gene unclear. Germline loops: CDR1 SEHNR, CDR2 FQNEAQ (reference sequence). The CDR3 totals 14 residues. Trimming shortened V by 6 bases and J by 7 bases, and 15 bases separated the two germline ends. CDR3 bases: TGTGCCAGCAGTAGGGTCGGGCTTGGTGAAAAACTGTTTTTT. It specifies CASSRVGLGEKLFF.

Many counts were recorded for this clonotype. The CDR3 DNA sequence: TGTGCCAGCATCAGGACAGCAAACACTGAAGCTTTCTTT. Protein: CASIRTANTEAFF. The chain employs TRBV2 and TRBJ1-1; D is possibly TRBD1 (6 bases). Trimming stripped 7 bases from V and 2 bases from J, with 11 bases between. The CDR3 runs 13 residues. Looked up from germline, CDR1 is SNHLY and CDR2 is FYNNEI.

The sample holds a few counts of this clonotype. CDR3 sequence (DNA): TGCGCCAGCAGCCAATCTGCGGCTAGCGTTTCCTACGAGCAGTACTTC. Protein: CASSQSAASVSYEQYF. The gene calls are TRBV4-1 and TRBJ2-7; D possibly corresponds to TRBD2 (6 bases). V lost 2 bases and J 1 base, leaving 15 bases between the germline ends. Germline-derived CDR1 and CDR2 are MGHRA and YSYEKL. The CDR3 contains 16 residues.

This clonotype was recorded a few times. The chain carries TRBV27 and TRBJ1-6; a weak D match, TRBD1 (6 bases). V dropped 5 bases and J dropped 0 bases, with 11 bases sitting between them. The CDR3 runs to 16 residues. The germline gives CDR1 MNHEY, CDR2 SMNVEV (reference sequence). CDR3 in amino acids: CASSTNRVSYNSPLHF. The DNA for the CDR3 is TGTGCCAGCAGTACCAACAGGGTCTCCTATAATTCACCCCTCCACTTT.

The chain employs TRBV19 and TRBJ2-3; D not resolved. Germline assignment: CDR1 LNHDA and CDR2 SQIVND (reference sequence). The CDR3 loop spans 13 amino acids. Trimming removed 3 bases at V and 2 bases at J, with 6 bases between. The CDR3 DNA reads as TGTGCCAGTAGTATTACACCCACAGATACGCAGTATTTT. Translation gives CASSITPTDTQYF.

The V and J genes are TRBV12-3 or TRBV12-4 and TRBJ2-1; unclear D gene. The V end was cut by 1 base, the J end by 6 bases, with 19 bases between. CDR3 length equals 17 residues. The CDR3 is CASSLDGDRAPGNEQFF. In DNA, the CDR3 is TGTGCCAGCAGTTTAGATGGGGATAGAGCCCCCGGCAATGAGCAGTTCTTC.

Only a few counts were recorded for this clonotype. This chain connects TRBV20-1 to TRBJ2-1; 9 bases agree with TRBD2. V was pared by 2 bases and J by 3 bases, with 8 bases of the junction left unmatched. CDR1 is DFQATT and CDR2 is SNEGSKA in the germline V gene (reference sequence). The CDR3 is made up of 16 amino acids. The CDR3 DNA follows: TGCAGTGCTAGAACCTCTACTAGCGGGTACTACAATGAGCAGTTCTTC. It encodes CSARTSTSGYYNEQFF.